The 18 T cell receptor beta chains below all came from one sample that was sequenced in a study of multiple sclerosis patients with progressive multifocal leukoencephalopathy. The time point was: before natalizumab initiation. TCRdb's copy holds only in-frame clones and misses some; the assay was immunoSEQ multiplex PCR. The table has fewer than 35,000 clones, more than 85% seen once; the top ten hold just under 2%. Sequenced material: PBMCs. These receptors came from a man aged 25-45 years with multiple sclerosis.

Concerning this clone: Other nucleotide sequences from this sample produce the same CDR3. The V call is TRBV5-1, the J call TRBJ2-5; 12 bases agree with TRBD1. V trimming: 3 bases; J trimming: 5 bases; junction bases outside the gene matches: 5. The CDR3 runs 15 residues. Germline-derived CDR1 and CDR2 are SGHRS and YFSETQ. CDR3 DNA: TGCGCCAGCAGCTCCGGGACAGGGGGCAGGGAGACCCAGTACTTC. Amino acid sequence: CASSSGTGGRETQYF.

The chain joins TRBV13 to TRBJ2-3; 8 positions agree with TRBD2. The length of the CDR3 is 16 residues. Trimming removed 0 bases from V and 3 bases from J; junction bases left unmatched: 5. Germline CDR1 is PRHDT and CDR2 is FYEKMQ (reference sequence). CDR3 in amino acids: CASSLGSSGLTDTQYF. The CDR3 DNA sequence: TGTGCCAGCAGCTTAGGTTCTAGCGGGCTGACAGATACGCAGTATTTT.

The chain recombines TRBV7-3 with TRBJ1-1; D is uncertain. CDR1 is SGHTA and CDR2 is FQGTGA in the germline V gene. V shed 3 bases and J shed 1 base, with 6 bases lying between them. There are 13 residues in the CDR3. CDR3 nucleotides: TGTGCCAGCAGCTTCGGAGAGAACACTGAAGCTTTCTTT. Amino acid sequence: CASSFGENTEAFF.

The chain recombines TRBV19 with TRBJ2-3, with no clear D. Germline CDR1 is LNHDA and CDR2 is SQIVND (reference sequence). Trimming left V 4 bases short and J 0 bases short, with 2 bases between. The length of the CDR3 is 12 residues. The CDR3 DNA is TGTGCCAGTAGTAAAAGCACAGATACGCAGTATTTT. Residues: CASSKSTDTQYF.

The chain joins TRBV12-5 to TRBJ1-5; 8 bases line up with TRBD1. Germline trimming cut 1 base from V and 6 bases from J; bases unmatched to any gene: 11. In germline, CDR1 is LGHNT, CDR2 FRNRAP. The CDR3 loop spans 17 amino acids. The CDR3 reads CASGLARGQGAGQPQHF. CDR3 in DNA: TGTGCTAGTGGTTTGGCAAGGGGGCAGGGGGCGGGTCAGCCCCAGCATTTT.

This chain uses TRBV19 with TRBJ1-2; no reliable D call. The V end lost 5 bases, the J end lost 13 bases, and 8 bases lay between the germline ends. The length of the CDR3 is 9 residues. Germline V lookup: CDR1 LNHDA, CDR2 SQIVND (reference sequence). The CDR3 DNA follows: TGTGCCAGTAGTCCCCCACCCACCTTC. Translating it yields CASSPPPTF. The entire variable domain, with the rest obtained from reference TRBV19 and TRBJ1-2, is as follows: DGGITQSPKYLFRKEGQNVTLSCEQNLNHDAMYWYRQDPGQGLRLIYYSQIVNDFQKGDIAEGYSVSREKKESFPLTVTSAQKNPTAFYLCASSPPPTFGSGTRLTVV.

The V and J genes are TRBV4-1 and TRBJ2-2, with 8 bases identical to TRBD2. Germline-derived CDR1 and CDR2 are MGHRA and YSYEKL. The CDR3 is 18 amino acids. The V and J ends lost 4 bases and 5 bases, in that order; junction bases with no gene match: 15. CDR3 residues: CASSPWAGGPQWTGELFF. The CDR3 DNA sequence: TGCGCCAGCAGCCCCTGGGCGGGAGGACCCCAATGGACCGGGGAGCTGTTTTTT.

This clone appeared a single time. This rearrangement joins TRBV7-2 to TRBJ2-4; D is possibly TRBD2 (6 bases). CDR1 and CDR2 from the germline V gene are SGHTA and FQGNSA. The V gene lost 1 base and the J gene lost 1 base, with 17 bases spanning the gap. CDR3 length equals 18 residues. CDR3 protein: CASSLGLGLQRAKNIQYF. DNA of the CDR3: TGTGCCAGCAGCTTAGGCCTGGGACTTCAAAGGGCCAAAAACATTCAGTACTTC.

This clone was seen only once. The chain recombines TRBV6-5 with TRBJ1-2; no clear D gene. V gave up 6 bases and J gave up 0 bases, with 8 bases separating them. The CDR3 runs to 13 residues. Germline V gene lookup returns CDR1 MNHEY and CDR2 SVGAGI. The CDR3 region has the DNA TGTGCCAGCAGGACATATACTAACTATGGCTACACCTTC. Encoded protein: CASRTYTNYGYTF.

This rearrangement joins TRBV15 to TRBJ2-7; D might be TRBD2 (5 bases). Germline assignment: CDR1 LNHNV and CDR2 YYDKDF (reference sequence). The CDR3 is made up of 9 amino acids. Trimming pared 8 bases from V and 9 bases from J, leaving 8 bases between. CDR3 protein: CATPSSQYV. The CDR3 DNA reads TGTGCCACCCCTAGCTCGCAGTACGTC.

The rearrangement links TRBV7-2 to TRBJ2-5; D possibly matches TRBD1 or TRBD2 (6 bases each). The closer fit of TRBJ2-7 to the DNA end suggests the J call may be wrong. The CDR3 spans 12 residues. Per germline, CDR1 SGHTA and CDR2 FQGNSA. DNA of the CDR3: TGTGCCAGCAGGGCCCCGGGGGCCGAGCAGTACTTC. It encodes CASRAPGAEQYF.

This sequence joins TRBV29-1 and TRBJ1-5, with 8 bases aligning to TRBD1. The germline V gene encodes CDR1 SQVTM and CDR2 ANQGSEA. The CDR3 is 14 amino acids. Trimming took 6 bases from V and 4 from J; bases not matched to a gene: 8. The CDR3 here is CSVRSGTGNQPQHF. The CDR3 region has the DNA TGCAGCGTCCGGTCAGGGACAGGAAATCAGCCCCAGCATTTT. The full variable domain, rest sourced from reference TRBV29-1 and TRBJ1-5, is SAVISQKPSRDICQRGTSLTIQCQVDSQVTMMFWYRQQPGQSLTLIATANQGSEATYESGFVIDKFPISRPNLTFSTLTVSNMSPEDSSIYLCSVRSGTGNQPQHFGDGTRLSIL.

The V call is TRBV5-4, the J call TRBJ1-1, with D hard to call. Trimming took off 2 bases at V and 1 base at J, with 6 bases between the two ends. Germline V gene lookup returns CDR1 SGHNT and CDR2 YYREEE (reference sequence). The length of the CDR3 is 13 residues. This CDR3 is CASSLKGNTEAFF. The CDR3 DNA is TGTGCCAGCAGCTTAAAGGGGAACACTGAAGCTTTCTTT.

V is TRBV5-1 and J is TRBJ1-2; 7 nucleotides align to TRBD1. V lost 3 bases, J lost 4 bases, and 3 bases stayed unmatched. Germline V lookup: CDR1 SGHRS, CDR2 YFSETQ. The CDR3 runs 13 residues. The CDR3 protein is CASSWGTAYGYTF. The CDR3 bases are TGCGCCAGCAGCTGGGGGACAGCCTATGGCTACACCTTC.

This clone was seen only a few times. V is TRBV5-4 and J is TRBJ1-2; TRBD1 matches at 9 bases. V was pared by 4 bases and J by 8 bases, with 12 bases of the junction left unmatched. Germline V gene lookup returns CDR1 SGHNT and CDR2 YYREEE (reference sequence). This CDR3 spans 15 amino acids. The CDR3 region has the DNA TGTGCCAGCAGCCCAACGGGACAGGGTCGAAAGGGCTACACCTTC. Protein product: CASSPTGQGRKGYTF.

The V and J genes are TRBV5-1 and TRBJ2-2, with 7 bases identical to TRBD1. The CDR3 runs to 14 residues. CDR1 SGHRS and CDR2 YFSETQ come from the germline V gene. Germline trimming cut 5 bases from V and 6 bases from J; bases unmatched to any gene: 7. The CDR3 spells CASRGQMIAGELFF. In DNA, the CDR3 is TGCGCCAGCAGGGGACAGATGATCGCCGGGGAGCTGTTTTTT.

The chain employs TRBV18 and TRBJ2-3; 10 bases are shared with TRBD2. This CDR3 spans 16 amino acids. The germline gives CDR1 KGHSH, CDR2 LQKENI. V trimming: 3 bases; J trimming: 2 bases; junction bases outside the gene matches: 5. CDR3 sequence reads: CASSPLAGGSTDTQYF. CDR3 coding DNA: TGTGCCAGCTCACCTTTAGCGGGAGGTTCCACAGATACGCAGTATTTT.

DNA of the CDR3: TGTGCCAGCAGTGAACTGGACTCGTCAAGATACAATGAGCAGTTCTTC. Translating it yields CASSELDSSRYNEQFF. The chain joins TRBV25-1 to TRBJ2-1; a weak D match, TRBD2 (5 bases). Germline V gene data show CDR1 as MGHDK and CDR2 as SYGVNS. CDR3 size: 16 residues. Trimming pared 2 bases from V and 4 bases from J, leaving 15 bases between. Together with reference TRBV25-1 and TRBJ2-1, the CDR3 gives the full variable domain: EADIYQTPRYLVIGTGKKITLECSQTMGHDKMYWYQQDPGMELHLIHYSYGVNSTEKGDLSSESTVSRIRTEHFPLTLESARPSHTSQYLCASSELDSSRYNEQFFGPGTRLTVL.